This TCR beta chain was retrieved from a study of blood T cell repertoires in COVID-19. The CDR3 totals 15 residues. The germline gives CDR1 SGHRS, CDR2 YFSETQ. V dropped 4 bases and J dropped 7; count of bases not matched to a gene: 13. Authors' data handling: Estimates of nucleated cell counts were drawn from the amplification of reference gene primers. Libraries were prepared by immunoSEQ multiplex PCR; TCRdb keeps only in-frame clonotypes and omits some of them. The V and J calls and clone size come from that table; D and trimming were worked out from the DNA. The sample has about 270,000 clones, around nine tenths seen once; the top ten hold about 8.8%.

The specimen was peripheral blood. The rearrangement links TRBV5-1 to TRBJ2-7, with TRBD1 matching over 8 bases. The receptor's source is a man aged 40-49 years with active or convalescent COVID-19. The CDR3 region has the DNA TGCGCCAGCAGCACTGGGGGAACCAGGGGGCTGGAGCAGTACTTC. This gives the protein CASSTGGTRGLEQYF.